This T cell receptor (beta chain) stems from a study of CXCR4 blockade with PD-1 therapy in pancreatic cancer. Study conclusions and caveats: Sequencing covered TCRbeta chains only, not alpha chains. Clone frequency correlated with its number of distinct nucleotide rearrangements. Tumors were clonally expanded, mean approximately 0.14 versus 0.053 in healthy blood.

The archived tumor blocks came from patients without neoadjuvant therapy before resection. Only a few counts were recorded for this clone. Its antigen remains unknown. This table comes from immunoSEQ multiplex PCR, and its TCRdb copy is limited to in-frame clones, with some not included. The repertoire includes 4,000 to 6,500 clones, around 50% of them detected once, and 5.5% to 8.5% sits in the top ten. The germline CDR1 and CDR2 sequences are MGHDK and SYGVNS. With 4 bases removed from V and 2 bases from J, the gap between germline ends came to 14 bases. The CDR3 loop spans 15 amino acids. The specimen was tumor tissue. The genes are TRBV25-1 and TRBJ2-5, with D possibly matching TRBD1 (6 bases). This receptor was taken from a human donor with pancreatic ductal adenocarcinoma. CDR3 coding DNA: TGTGCCAGCAGTGCCCTCTGGACAGAACAAGAGACCCAGTACTTC. This sequence encodes CASSALWTEQETQYF.